This entry lists 10 T cell receptor beta chains sequenced from one sample in a study of T cells in Graves' hyperthyroidism and ophthalmopathy. The CDR3 regions of TCR beta were amplified from RNA transcripts. HTBI primers drove first-round RT-PCR of the TCR CDR3. TCRdb analysed the multiplex PCR reads with MiXCR anew, one entry per CDR3 protein. The sample contains about 570,000 distinct CDR3 sequences, around 46% of which appear only once. Sequenced sample: peripheral blood or thyroid tissue (not recorded which). The receptors were sampled from an adult woman with Graves' disease, either hyperthyroidism or ophthalmopathy (not recorded which).

The chain carries TRBV11-2 and TRBJ2-7, with D perhaps TRBD2 (5 bases). The CDR3 length is 14 residues. Germline lookup yields CDR1 SGHAT and CDR2 FQNNGV. Trimming pared 4 bases from V and 6 bases from J, leaving 16 bases between. CDR3 sequence reads: CASSSLTGLSEQYF. The CDR3 DNA sequence: TGTGCCAGCAGCTCTCTAACGGGGTTAAGCGAGCAGTACTTC.

This clonotype was counted ten times or more. The chain has TRBV28 and TRBJ2-7; the match to TRBD2 covers 10 bases. Germline assignment: CDR1 MDHEN and CDR2 SYDVKM. The junction had 10 bases not matched to a gene; V was cut back by 4 bases and J by 4 bases. The CDR3 covers 16 residues. The CDR3 is CASSSLRAGGRYEQYF. CDR3 DNA: TGTGCCAGCAGTTCCCTGAGAGCGGGAGGGAGATACGAGCAGTACTTC.

This clonotype was detected ten times or more. The genes are TRBV11-2 and TRBJ1-6, with a weak D call TRBD1 (6 bases). Germline CDR1 and CDR2: SGHAT and FQNNGV. Trimming left V 3 bases short and J 0 bases short, with 12 bases between. CDR3 length: 17 amino acids. CDR3 bases: TGTGCCAGCAGCTTCCGGACAGCTAGCTCCTATAATTCACCCCTCCACTTT. Its protein product is CASSFRTASSYNSPLHF.

This rearrangement joins TRBV10-3 to TRBJ2-7; 9 nucleotides match TRBD1. V dropped 4 bases and J dropped 4; count of bases not matched to a gene: 8. Germline assignment: CDR1 ENHRY and CDR2 SYGVKD. This CDR3 contains 15 residues. In DNA, the CDR3 is TGTGCCATCAGTGGCCCCGGGACAGGGATGTACGAGCAGTACTTC. Translating it yields CAISGPGTGMYEQYF.

The chain couples TRBV15 to TRBJ1-1, with 9 bases that match TRBD1. The J segment lost 5 bases and the V segment lost 1 base, leaving 5 bases of the junction unmatched. Germline loops: CDR1 LNHNV, CDR2 YYDKDF (reference sequence). This CDR3 has 15 residues. CDR3 region: CATSRAWTGVTEAFF. The CDR3 DNA sequence: TGTGCCACCAGCAGAGCTTGGACAGGGGTGACTGAAGCTTTCTTT.

The CDR3 nucleotides read TGTGCCAGCAGCTTATCGCGAGGGGAGCAGTTCTTC. Translating it yields CASSLSRGEQFF. This chain uses TRBV7-9 with TRBJ2-1; TRBD2 might be the D (5 bases). The CDR3 covers 12 residues. V dropped 2 bases and J dropped 10 bases, with 9 bases sitting between them. The germline V gene encodes CDR1 SEHNR and CDR2 FQNEAQ (reference sequence).

In this sample, this clonotype turned up many times. The rearrangement joins TRBV13 to TRBJ2-2, with 8 positions matching TRBD1. Unmatched junction bases numbered 11, after V lost 5 bases and J lost 6 bases. The CDR3 totals 16 residues. The germline gives CDR1 PRHDT, CDR2 FYEKMQ (reference sequence). CDR3: CASSRTGPQAAGELFF. DNA of the CDR3: TGTGCCAGCAGCAGGACAGGGCCCCAGGCAGCCGGGGAGCTGTTTTTT.

This clonotype was seen only a few times. The chain links TRBV5-1 to TRBJ1-4; D remains unclear. Trimming left V 1 base short and J 5 bases short, with 9 bases between. The CDR3 runs 14 residues. Germline V gene data show CDR1 as SGHRS and CDR2 as YFSETQ. The CDR3 sequence: CASSLSRVNEKLFF. CDR3 bases: TGCGCCAGCAGCTTGTCACGGGTGAATGAAAAACTGTTTTTT. Full variable domain (missing parts from reference TRBV5-1 and TRBJ1-4): KAGVTQTPRYLIKTRGQQVTLSCSPISGHRSVSWYQQTPGQGLQFLFEYFSETQRNKGNFPGRFSGRQFSNSRSEMNVSTLELGDSALYLCASSLSRVNEKLFFGSGTQLSVL.

As concerns this clonotype: Being one base from a much bigger clone, this may be a read error. The conserved final phenylalanine or tryptophan is absent from the CDR3, which likely points to a read error. The V call is TRBV12-3 or TRBV12-4, the J call TRBJ1-1; TRBD1 is a possible D gene (5 bases). V was clipped by 6 bases and J by 3 bases, with 14 bases between them. The CDR3 runs to 14 residues. The DNA of the CDR3 is TGTGCCAGCAGCGGGTCCGGGGGGGACACTGAAGCTTTCCTT. It yields the protein CASSGSGGDTEAFL.

This clonotype was observed a few times. The CDR3 sequence: CASTDTASGNTF. The DNA of the CDR3 is TGTGCCAGCACCGACACAGCCTCTGGAAACACCTTC. The chain has TRBV2 and TRBJ1-2; no clear D. V gave up 7 bases and J gave up 12 bases, with 18 bases separating them. Germline V gives CDR1 SNHLY, CDR2 FYNNEI. The CDR3 spans 12 residues. Full variable domain (rest looked up from reference TRBV2 and TRBJ1-2): EPEVTQTPSHQVTQMGQEVILRCVPISNHLYFYWYRQILGQKVEFLVSFYNNEISEKSEIFDDQFSVERPDGSNFTLKIRSTKLEDSAMYFCASTDTASGNTFGSGTRLTVV.